These T cell receptor beta chains were read from a single sample in a study of blood T cells in healthy people across ages. MiXCR, applied by TCRdb to the 5' RACE reads, yields one record per CDR3 protein. Here the sample spans some 1.5 million distinct CDR3 sequences, approximately 43% being singletons. The specimen was blood. The source is a woman aged 18-35 years in good health. Both conserved end residues are part of each CDR3. The D gene is left open where the match is weak. Where a row states a size, it is once, few, many or the class of an expanded clone; other rows omit it.

size,D,J,V,CDR3,DNA
NA,NA,TRBJ2-2,TRBV4-3,CASSQALWTGELFF,TGCGCCAGCAGCCAAGCACTCTGGACCGGGGAGCTGTTTTTT
NA,NA,TRBJ2-1,TRBV6-5,CASSYDGDDEQFF,TGTGCCAGCAGTTATGACGGCGACGATGAGCAGTTCTTC
NA,NA,TRBJ1-2,TRBV25-1,CASSFKDRDGYTF,TGTGCCAGCAGTTTTAAGGATCGGGATGGCTACACCTTC
NA,TRBD2,TRBJ2-1,TRBV9,CASSAQIAGGNEQFF,TGTGCCAGCAGCGCCCAAATAGCGGGGGGCAATGAGCAGTTCTTC
NA,NA,TRBJ2-4,TRBV4-1,CASSQDDSRGNIQYF,TGCGCCAGCAGCCAAGACGACTCCAGGGGAAACATTCAGTACTTC
NA,NA,TRBJ2-3,TRBV20-1,CSARLGSGDTQYF,TGCAGTGCTAGGCTGGGGAGTGGGGATACGCAGTATTTT
NA,NA,TRBJ1-1,TRBV20-1,CSALKDRNTEAFF,TGCAGTGCTCTCAAGGACCGGAACACTGAAGCTTTCTTT
NA,NA,TRBJ2-7,TRBV20-1,CSASGLGDPTYEQYF,TGCAGTGCTAGTGGGTTAGGGGACCCTACCTACGAGCAGTACTTC
NA,TRBD2,TRBJ2-1,TRBV20-1,CSARTSVYNEQFF,TGCAGTGCTAGGACTAGCGTTTACAATGAGCAGTTCTTC
NA,NA,TRBJ2-3,TRBV7-9,CASTIEADTQYF,TGTGCCAGCACCATCGAGGCAGATACGCAGTATTTT
NA,NA,TRBJ2-3,TRBV7-2,CTSSPAVEDTQYF,TGTACCAGCAGCCCCGCCGTGGAGGATACGCAGTATTTT
once,TRBD2,TRBJ2-3,TRBV12-3/TRBV12-4,CASTRSGGPSADTQYF,TGTGCCAGCACCCGCTCGGGGGGTCCAAGCGCAGATACGCAGTATTTT
few,TRBD2,TRBJ2-3,TRBV3-1,CASTPGGRGTDTQYF,TGTGCCAGCACCCCGGGGGGGCGTGGCACAGATACGCAGTATTTT
NA,TRBD1,TRBJ2-4,TRBV24-1,CATSDPGQGLNIQYF,TGTGCCACCAGCGACCCCGGACAGGGGCTAAACATTCAGTACTTC
NA,NA,TRBJ1-5,TRBV20-1,CSARDPRNSNQPQHF,TGCAGTGCTAGAGATCCCAGAAATAGCAATCAGCCCCAGCATTTT
NA,NA,TRBJ2-4,TRBV20-1,CSAIGRAGTKNIQYF,TGCAGTGCTATAGGGCGGGCGGGCACCAAAAACATTCAGTACTTC
few,NA,TRBJ2-2,TRBV5-1,CASSLIGGRDTGELFF,TGTGCCAGCAGCTTGATCGGGGGCAGGGACACCGGGGAGCTGTTTTTT
NA,TRBD2,TRBJ2-1,TRBV19,CASRPGLADNGQFF,TGTGCCAGTAGGCCGGGACTAGCGGACAATGGGCAGTTCTTC
NA,NA,TRBJ2-1,TRBV6-6,CASSSRPSHNEQFF,TGTGCCAGCAGTTCTCGGCCCAGTCACAATGAGCAGTTCTTC
NA,NA,TRBJ2-7,TRBV7-9,CASSITSPNEQYF,TGTGCCAGCAGCATAACTAGCCCCAATGAGCAGTACTTC
few,NA,TRBJ1-2,TRBV20-1,CSATVDNYGYTF,TGCAGTGCCACGGTCGACAACTATGGCTACACCTTC
NA,NA,TRBJ2-7,TRBV28,CASNERSPSYEQYF,TGTGCCAGTAACGAGCGGAGCCCCTCCTACGAGCAGTACTTC
NA,NA,TRBJ2-7,TRBV28,CASKRGGEYEQYF,TGTGCCAGCAAGAGAGGTGGGGAATACGAGCAGTACTTC
NA,TRBD1,TRBJ2-1,TRBV10-3,CAISGAAGTGYYNEQFF,TGTGCCATCAGTGGAGCGGCGGGGACAGGGTACTACAATGAGCAGTTCTTC
NA,TRBD2,TRBJ2-7,TRBV30,CAWRAGSYNEQYF,TGTGCCTGGAGAGCGGGGTCCTACAATGAGCAGTACTTC
few,NA,TRBJ2-5,TRBV7-2,CASSLVTGLGETQYF,TGTGCCAGCAGCTTAGTTACGGGACTGGGAGAGACCCAGTACTTC
few,NA,TRBJ2-7,TRBV20-1,CSASPLAYEQYF,TGCAGTGCTAGCCCTCTGGCCTACGAGCAGTACTTC
few,TRBD1,TRBJ1-4,TRBV25-1,CASSEGTGLLGEKLFF,TGTGCCAGCAGTGAAGGGACAGGGTTATTAGGAGAAAAACTGTTTTTT
NA,NA,TRBJ1-2,TRBV6-6,CASSPQGDSGYTF,TGTGCCAGCAGCCCTCAGGGTGACTCTGGCTACACCTTC
NA,NA,TRBJ2-3,TRBV25-1,CASSRGRGPLTTDTQYF,TGTGCCAGCTCGAGGGGGCGGGGTCCCTTAACGACAGATACGCAGTATTTT
few,TRBD2,TRBJ2-1,TRBV4-3,CASSQRPLAGVYNEQFF,TGCGCCAGCAGCCAGAGACCCCTAGCGGGAGTCTACAATGAGCAGTTCTTC
few,NA,TRBJ2-1,TRBV28,CASSFSLGGGNEQFF,TGTGCCAGCAGTTTCTCTCTGGGTGGTGGGAATGAGCAGTTCTTC
NA,TRBD2,TRBJ2-1,TRBV9,CASSVASGRNNEQFF,TGTGCCAGCAGCGTAGCTAGCGGGAGGAACAATGAGCAGTTCTTC
few,TRBD1,TRBJ1-1,TRBV7-2,CASSLKWTGEAFF,TGTGCCAGCAGCTTGAAGTGGACAGGGGAAGCTTTCTTT
NA,TRBD2,TRBJ2-1,TRBV29-1,CSVGTSGSHNEQFF,TGCAGCGTAGGGACTAGCGGTTCCCACAATGAGCAGTTCTTC
NA,NA,TRBJ2-7,TRBV12-3/TRBV12-4,CASSVGQIISYEQYF,TGTGCCAGCAGTGTCGGACAGATTATCTCCTACGAGCAGTACTTC
NA,TRBD1,TRBJ2-7,TRBV4-1,CASSQDRVRGSEQYF,TGCGCCAGCAGCCAAGATCGAGTCAGGGGGTCCGAGCAGTACTTC
NA,NA,TRBJ1-1,TRBV29-1,CSVEHWENTEAFF,TGCAGCGTTGAGCACTGGGAGAACACTGAAGCTTTCTTT
NA,TRBD2,TRBJ2-1,TRBV6-5,CASWEAGGPYNEQFF,TGTGCCAGCTGGGAAGCGGGGGGGCCTTACAATGAGCAGTTCTTC
few,NA,TRBJ2-1,TRBV20-1,CSATPRAIHEQFF,TGCAGTGCTACACCCCGAGCAATCCATGAGCAGTTCTTC
NA,TRBD2,TRBJ2-7,TRBV20-1,CSAPAGPSGAYSYNEQYF,TGCAGTGCCCCGGCGGGTCCTAGCGGGGCTTACTCCTACAATGAGCAGTACTTC
once,TRBD1,TRBJ1-4,TRBV28,CASSQRGRSEKLFF,TGTGCCAGCAGTCAAAGGGGGCGCAGTGAAAAACTGTTTTTT
few,NA,TRBJ2-7,TRBV28,CASSTSSKLGHEQYF,TGTGCCAGCTCCACAAGCTCAAAATTGGGCCACGAGCAGTACTTC
few,NA,TRBJ1-1,TRBV25-1,CASSAAGRTSEAFF,TGTGCCAGCAGTGCGGCAGGGAGAACAAGTGAAGCTTTCTTT
NA,TRBD2,TRBJ2-3,TRBV4-1,CASSQEPGTSFPDTQYF,TGCGCCAGCAGCCAAGAACCCGGGACTAGCTTCCCAGATACGCAGTATTTT
NA,NA,TRBJ2-7,TRBV5-6,CASRSRGRSYEQYF,TGTGCCAGCAGGAGCAGAGGGCGTTCCTACGAGCAGTACTTC
NA,TRBD2,TRBJ2-7,TRBV29-1,CSVLDGTRGYEQYF,TGCAGCGTTTTGGACGGGACTAGGGGATACGAGCAGTACTTC
NA,NA,TRBJ1-2,TRBV3-1,CASRSTQGSGYTF,TGTGCCAGCCGATCGACTCAAGGCTCTGGCTACACCTTC
few,NA,TRBJ2-3,TRBV6-5,CASSYSSAGSTDTQYF,TGTGCCAGCAGTTACTCGAGCGCAGGATCCACAGATACGCAGTATTTT
many,NA,TRBJ2-7,TRBV5-1,CASSYGQGPYEQYF,TGTGCCAGCAGCTACGGACAAGGACCCTACGAGCAGTACTTC
NA,NA,TRBJ1-1,TRBV15,CATSRRRSMNTEAFF,TGTGCCACCAGCAGGCGTCGGTCCATGAACACTGAAGCTTTCTTT
few,NA,TRBJ2-1,TRBV9,CASSVSTLTRGGLWEQFF,TGTGCCAGCAGCGTTTCCACTCTGACTAGAGGGGGCCTATGGGAGCAGTTCTTC
few,NA,TRBJ2-5,TRBV3-1,CASSQFVEQETQYF,TGTGCCAGCAGCCAGTTTGTCGAACAAGAGACCCAGTACTTC
NA,NA,TRBJ1-2,TRBV7-2,CASSLSPGHLNYGYTF,TGTGCCAGCAGCTTATCACCGGGACACCTTAACTATGGCTACACCTTC
few,NA,TRBJ2-3,TRBV11-2,CASSLMTADTQYF,TGTGCCAGCAGCTTAATGACGGCAGATACGCAGTATTTT
NA,NA,TRBJ1-5,TRBV7-8,CASSSNPSGLLNQPQHF,TGTGCCAGCAGCTCGAATCCCTCAGGGCTTTTAAATCAGCCCCAGCATTTT
NA,NA,TRBJ2-7,TRBV28,CASTVWGSHEQYF,TGTGCCAGCACCGTGTGGGGGTCGCACGAGCAGTACTTC